One sample yielded the 2 T cell receptor beta chains listed below, sequenced in a study of T cells in Graves' hyperthyroidism and ophthalmopathy (dated by TCRdb to between 2017 and 2020). The method was multiplex PCR. Sequencing was carried out with an Illumina HiSeq 2000. TCR beta CDR3 regions were amplified from RNA transcripts. The first round of RT-PCR for the TCR CDR3 was performed with the HTBI primer set and the Qiagen OneStep RT-PCR kit. TCRdb redid the processing of the public reads, applying fastp at Q25 and MiXCR, and retained in-frame beta chains. CDR3 protein sequences are deduplicated, and each keeps its most common genes and DNA. For this sample the table gives about 340,000 distinct CDR3 sequences, of which 21% were detected only once. Around half of the sample goes to the ten largest clones. The sample taken for sequencing was blood. Receptors were obtained from a woman aged 45-65 years with Graves' hyperthyroidism.

This clonotype was detected ten times or more. This chain joins TRBV12-3 or TRBV12-4 and TRBJ1-1; D uncertain. This CDR3 spans 11 amino acids. The ends were cut back, 6 bases at V and 8 bases at J, with 10 bases in the middle. This chain's CDR3 is CASSSGFEAFF. CDR3 coding DNA: TGTGCCAGCAGCTCCGGCTTCGAAGCTTTCTTT.

In this sample, this clonotype turned up many times. This sequence joins TRBV7-2 and TRBJ2-5, with 10 bases lining up with TRBD1. V was clipped by 5 bases and J by 5 bases; unmatched bases: 8. This CDR3 contains 15 residues. The germline CDR1 and CDR2 sequences are SGHTA and FQGNSA. The CDR3 sequence is CASSGGTGVRETQYF. The CDR3 DNA reads TGTGCCAGCAGCGGAGGGACAGGGGTCAGGGAGACCCAGTACTTC.